In this sample, the clone carrying this TCR beta chain turned up many times. The data belong to a study of neurological immune-mediated disorders. The sorted libraries drew on roughly 1 million T cells that were CD4+ or CD8+. Germline lookup yields CDR1 SGHRS and CDR2 YFSETQ. This CDR3 spans 16 amino acids. The junction had 14 bases not matched to a gene; V was cut back by 5 bases and J by 3 bases. The yield of each sequencing run was over 180 million TCR-beta sequences from 15-18 subjects. TCRdb reanalysed the 5' RACE reads using MiXCR and keeps one entry per CDR3 protein. The sample has approximately 30,000 distinct CDR3 sequences, approximately 4% seen once.

V gene TRBV5-1 combines with J gene TRBJ2-7; 7 positions match TRBD1. The TCR comes from a woman between 40 and 50 years old in good health. The sample consisted of CD4+ T cells from blood. The CDR3: CASRKNTGAENYEQYF. In DNA form, the CDR3 reads TGCGCCAGCAGGAAAAACACAGGGGCAGAAAACTACGAGCAGTACTTC.